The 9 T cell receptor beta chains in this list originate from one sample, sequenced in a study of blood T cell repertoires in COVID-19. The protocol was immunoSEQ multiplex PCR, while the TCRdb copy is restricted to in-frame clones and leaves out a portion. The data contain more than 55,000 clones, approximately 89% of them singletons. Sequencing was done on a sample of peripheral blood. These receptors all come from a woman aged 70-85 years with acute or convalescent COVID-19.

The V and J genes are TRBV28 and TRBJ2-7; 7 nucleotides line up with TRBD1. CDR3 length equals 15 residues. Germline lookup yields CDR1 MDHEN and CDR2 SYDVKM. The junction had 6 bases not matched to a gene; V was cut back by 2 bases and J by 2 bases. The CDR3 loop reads CASSLPRTGAYEQYF. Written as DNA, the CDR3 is TGTGCCAGCAGTTTACCCCGGACAGGCGCCTACGAGCAGTACTTC.

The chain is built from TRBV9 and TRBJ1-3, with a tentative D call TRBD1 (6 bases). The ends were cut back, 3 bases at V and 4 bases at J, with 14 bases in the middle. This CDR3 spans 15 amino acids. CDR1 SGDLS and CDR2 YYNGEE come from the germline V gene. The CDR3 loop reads CASSADSQPGNTIYF. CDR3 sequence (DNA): TGTGCCAGCAGCGCGGACAGTCAGCCGGGAAACACCATATATTTT.

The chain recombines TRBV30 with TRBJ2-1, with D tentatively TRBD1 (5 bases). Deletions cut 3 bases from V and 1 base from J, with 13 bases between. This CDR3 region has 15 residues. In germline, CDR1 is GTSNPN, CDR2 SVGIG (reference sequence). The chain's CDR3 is CAWRAAGKSYNEQFF. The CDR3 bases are TGTGCCTGGAGGGCCGCAGGGAAGTCCTACAATGAGCAGTTCTTC.

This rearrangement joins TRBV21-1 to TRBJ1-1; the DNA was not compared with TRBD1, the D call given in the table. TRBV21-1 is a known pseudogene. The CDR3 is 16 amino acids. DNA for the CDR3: TGTGCCAGCAGCGAAGAGACAGGGGGTATGAACACTGAAGCTTTCTTT. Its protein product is CASSEETGGMNTEAFF.

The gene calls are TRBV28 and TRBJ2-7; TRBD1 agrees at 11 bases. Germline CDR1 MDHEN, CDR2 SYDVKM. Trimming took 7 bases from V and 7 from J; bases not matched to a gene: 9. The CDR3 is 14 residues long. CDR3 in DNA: TGTGCCAGCAAGCGCGGACAGGGGGCACGGGAGCAGTACTTC. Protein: CASKRGQGAREQYF. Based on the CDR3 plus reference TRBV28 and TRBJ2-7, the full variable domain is DVKVTQSSRYLVKRTGEKVFLECVQDMDHENMFWYRQDPGLGLRLIYFSYDVKMKEKGDIPEGYSVSREKKERFSLILESASTNQTSMYLCASKRGQGAREQYFGPGTRLTVT.

The CDR3 coding sequence is TGTGCCAGCAGCACGCGGACAGGGCCCGAGGAAGCTTTCTTT. It specifies CASSTRTGPEEAFF. The chain is built from TRBV7-8 and TRBJ1-1, with 8 nucleotides matching TRBD1. The V segment lost 5 bases and the J segment 8 bases; nucleotides outside the gene matches: 10. Germline V lookup: CDR1 SGHVS, CDR2 FQNEAQ. CDR3 length equals 14 residues.

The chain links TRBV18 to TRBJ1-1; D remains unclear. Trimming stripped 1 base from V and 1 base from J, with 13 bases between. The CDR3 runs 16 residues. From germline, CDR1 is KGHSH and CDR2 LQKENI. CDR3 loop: CASSPQPSVQNTEAFF. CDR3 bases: TGTGCCAGCTCACCACAACCATCAGTACAGAACACTGAAGCTTTCTTT. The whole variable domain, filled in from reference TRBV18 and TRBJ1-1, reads NAGVMQNPRHLVRRRGQEARLRCSPMKGHSHVYWYRQLPEEGLKFMVYLQKENIIDESGMPKERFSAEFPKEGPSILRIQQVVRGDSAAYFCASSPQPSVQNTEAFFGQGTRLTVV.

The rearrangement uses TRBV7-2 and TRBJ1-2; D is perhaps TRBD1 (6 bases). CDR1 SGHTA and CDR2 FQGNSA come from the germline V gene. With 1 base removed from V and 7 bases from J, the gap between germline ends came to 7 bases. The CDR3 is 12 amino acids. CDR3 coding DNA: TGTGCCAGCAGCTTAGGACAGGCTGGCTACACCTTC. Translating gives CASSLGQAGYTF.

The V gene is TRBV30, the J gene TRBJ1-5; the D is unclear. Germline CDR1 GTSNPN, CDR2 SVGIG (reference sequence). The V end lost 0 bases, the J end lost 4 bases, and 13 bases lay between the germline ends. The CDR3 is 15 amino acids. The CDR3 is CAWSVAGRPNQPQHF. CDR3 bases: TGTGCCTGGAGTGTGGCAGGCCGTCCTAATCAGCCCCAGCATTTT. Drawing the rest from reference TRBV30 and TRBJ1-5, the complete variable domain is SQTIHQWPATLVQPVGSPLSLECTVEGTSNPNLYWYRQAAGRGLQLLFYSVGIGQISSEVPQNLSASRPQDRQFILSSKKLLLSDSGFYLCAWSVAGRPNQPQHFGDGTRLSIL.